These 21 T cell receptor beta chains originate from one sample sequenced in a study of T cells in Graves' hyperthyroidism and ophthalmopathy. The CDR3 regions of TCR beta were amplified from RNA transcripts. First-round RT-PCR targeting the TCR CDR3 was performed with the HTBI primer set. TCRdb independently ran MiXCR on the multiplex PCR reads; one entry per CDR3 protein. Of about 210,000 distinct CDR3 sequences listed, roughly a sixth are singletons. Material: blood. These receptors all come from a middle-aged man with Graves' hyperthyroidism.

This clonotype has a count of ten or more. This chain uses TRBV12-3 or TRBV12-4 with TRBJ2-1; D is unclear. Trimming stripped 3 bases from V and 6 bases from J, with 12 bases between. The CDR3 extends over 14 amino acids. The CDR3 loop is CASSFSTAANEQFF. Written as DNA, the CDR3 is TGTGCCAGCAGTTTCAGTACTGCCGCCAATGAGCAGTTCTTC.

This clonotype was counted between two and nine times. J is TRBJ2-1 and V is TRBV24-1; TRBD1 agrees at 7 bases. This CDR3 region has 12 residues. In germline, CDR1 is KGHDR, CDR2 SFDVKD. With 12 bases clipped from V and 7 bases from J, the junction kept 8 bases outside the gene matches. CDR3 nucleotides: TGTGCCGTCCGGGACAGTGAGAATGAGCAGTTCTTC. It encodes CAVRDSENEQFF.

This clonotype has only a few counts. The gene calls are TRBV20-1 and TRBJ1-5; 7 nucleotides align to TRBD1. There are 15 residues in the CDR3. J gave up 5 bases and V 0 bases, and 7 bases lay outside the gene matches. Per germline, CDR1 DFQATT and CDR2 SNEGSKA (reference sequence). The CDR3 here is CSARDRGRGHQPQHF. CDR3 bases: TGCAGTGCTAGAGATCGGGGAAGGGGGCATCAGCCCCAGCATTTT.

The table lists this clonotype with many counts. The V call is TRBV3-1, the J call TRBJ1-2; D not resolved. The germline gives CDR1 LGHDT, CDR2 YNNKEL (reference sequence). Trimming removed 0 bases from V and 8 bases from J, with 10 bases in between. CDR3 size: 13 residues. CDR3 amino acids: CASSQDVGGGYTF. The CDR3, as DNA: TGTGCCAGCAGCCAAGATGTCGGAGGGGGCTACACCTTC.

V is TRBV15 and J is TRBJ2-3, with D unclear. Trimming stripped 0 bases from V and 1 base from J, with 5 bases between. This CDR3 is 14 amino acids long. Per the germline V gene, CDR1 is LNHNV and CDR2 is YYDKDF (reference sequence). DNA for the CDR3: TGTGCCACCAGCAGAGATTGGGGCACAGATACGCAGTATTTT. Amino acid sequence: CATSRDWGTDTQYF.

This clonotype was recorded many times. J is TRBJ2-3 and V is TRBV12-3 or TRBV12-4; possible D gene TRBD1, 5 bases. This CDR3 is built from 15 residues. Trimming shortened V by 3 bases and J by 2 bases, and 12 bases separated the two germline ends. CDR3 bases: TGTGCCAGCAGTTTCTGGCAGGGTTACACAGATACGCAGTATTTT. It specifies CASSFWQGYTDTQYF.

This clonotype was seen repeatedly, ten times or more. The chain carries TRBV28 and TRBJ1-6; no firm D call. This CDR3 contains 16 residues. In germline, CDR1 is MDHEN, CDR2 SYDVKM. Trimming cost V 6 bases and J 3 bases, with 15 bases left between them. The CDR3 DNA reads as TGTGCCAGCAGAATGGGGAGCCTGGGCTATAATTCACCCCTCCACTTT. It specifies CASRMGSLGYNSPLHF.

This clonotype was observed at least ten times. J is TRBJ2-2 and V is TRBV2, with TRBD2 as a possible D gene (5 bases). CDR1 and CDR2 (germline): SNHLY, FYNNEI. CDR3 length: 18 amino acids. The V gene lost 4 bases and the J gene lost 1 base, with 19 bases spanning the gap. The CDR3 loop is CASSAPAGSRRNTGELFF. Here the CDR3 DNA reads TGTGCCAGCAGTGCACCCGCGGGTAGTCGTAGGAACACCGGGGAGCTGTTTTTT.

This clonotype was observed many times. The V call is TRBV12-3 or TRBV12-4, the J call TRBJ2-1, with TRBD2 identical over 7 bases. The CDR3 totals 12 residues. The V gene end was trimmed by 7 bases and the J gene end by 9 bases; junction bases not matched to a gene: 6. CDR3 nucleotides: TGTGCCAGCAACTCGGGGGGAATTGAGCAGTTCTTC. Protein sequence: CASNSGGIEQFF.

The V call is TRBV7-2, the J call TRBJ2-7; D unresolved. The CDR3 length is 14 residues. V was cut by 0 bases and J by 5 bases, with 11 bases left in between. Looked up from germline, CDR1 is SGHTA and CDR2 is FQGNSA. This CDR3 is CASSLARRFNEQYF. In nucleotides, the CDR3 is TGTGCCAGCAGCTTAGCCCGTCGGTTTAACGAGCAGTACTTC.

This clonotype occurred a few times. The rearrangement joins TRBV9 to TRBJ2-7; D not resolved. Germline V CDR1 and CDR2: SGDLS, YYNGEE. The CDR3 loop spans 13 amino acids. V was trimmed by 0 bases and J by 5 bases, leaving 9 bases between them. In DNA, the CDR3 is TGTGCCAGCAGCGTAGTTTCCCACGACGAGCAGTACTTC. It specifies CASSVVSHDEQYF.

This clonotype has at least ten counts. The CDR3 DNA follows: TGTGCCAGCAGTTTGAGGGACAGGGGTTCCTACGAGCAGTACTTC. Encoded protein: CASSLRDRGSYEQYF. The chain links TRBV12-3 or TRBV12-4 to TRBJ2-7, with 10 positions matching TRBD1. The trim removed 3 bases at V and 1 base at J, leaving 3 bases unmatched. CDR3 length: 15 residues.

This clonotype was counted between two and nine times. This chain connects TRBV6-1 to TRBJ2-1; TRBD2 matches at 9 bases. From germline, CDR1 is MNHNS and CDR2 SASEGT. The CDR3 has 14 amino acids. V shed 5 bases, J shed 15 bases, and the junction held 14 bases outside the gene matches. The CDR3 DNA is TGTGCCAGCAGTTCGGCTAGCGGGAACCCAACTGCGTTCTTC. Translating gives CASSSASGNPTAFF.

This clonotype appeared many times. The rearrangement joins TRBV27 to TRBJ2-7; a possible D gene is TRBD2 (6 bases). The CDR3 spans 15 residues. CDR1 is MNHEY and CDR2 is SMNVEV in the germline V gene (reference sequence). Deletions cut 2 bases from V and 2 bases from J, with 13 bases between. Here the CDR3 DNA reads TGTGCCAGCAGTTTACGACCCGGGAGAGCCTACGAGCAGTACTTC. The encoded protein is CASSLRPGRAYEQYF.

The table lists this clonotype with a few counts. The V and J genes are TRBV4-1 and TRBJ2-1, with 7 bases lining up with TRBD2. The CDR3 contains 17 residues. J was trimmed by 0 bases and V by 1 base; bases with no gene match: 6. CDR1 and CDR2 (germline): MGHRA, YSYEKL. The CDR3 sequence is CASSQGFSGYSYNEQFF. CDR3 DNA sequence: TGCGCCAGCAGCCAAGGGTTTAGCGGGTACTCCTACAATGAGCAGTTCTTC.

This clonotype was seen more than once but under ten times. V gene TRBV20-1 combines with J gene TRBJ2-7; 9 bases line up with TRBD2. The germline CDR1 and CDR2 sequences are DFQATT and SNEGSKA (reference sequence). The CDR3 extends over 22 amino acids. V lost 6 bases, J lost 4 bases, and 34 bases stayed unmatched. The CDR3 here is CSAPPPQGVGLAGGVTVYEQYF. The CDR3 bases are TGCAGTGCCCCCCCGCCCCAGGGTGTGGGGTTGGCGGGAGGGGTGACCGTATACGAGCAGTACTTC.

The chain employs TRBV4-3 and TRBJ1-6, with a possible D match to TRBD1 (5 bases). The V gene lost 4 bases and the J gene lost 9 bases, with 13 bases spanning the gap. Germline assignment: CDR1 LGHNA and CDR2 YSLEER. The CDR3 contains 14 residues. DNA for the CDR3: TGCGCCAGCAGCCGGGGCAGCCGAGGTTCACCCCTCCACTTT. This sequence encodes CASSRGSRGSPLHF.

This clonotype was picked up many times. The chain joins TRBV20-1 to TRBJ2-1; D call uncertain. Germline assignment: CDR1 DFQATT and CDR2 SNEGSKA (reference sequence). V was cut by 4 bases and J by 8 bases, with 15 bases left in between. This CDR3 comprises 13 residues. The CDR3 DNA is TGCAGTGCTACGGGCCTCACTGGGGATGAGCAGTTCTTC. This encodes CSATGLTGDEQFF.

This clonotype showed up many times. The genes are TRBV11-2 and TRBJ2-1; D ambiguous. This CDR3 spans 17 amino acids. V dropped 5 bases and J dropped 0 bases, with 17 bases sitting between them. The germline V gene encodes CDR1 SGHAT and CDR2 FQNNGV. The CDR3 DNA reads TGTGCCAGCAGCCCCCTTCGAGGACGGCGCTCCTACAATGAGCAGTTCTTC. Translated: CASSPLRGRRSYNEQFF.

Here the CDR3 reads CASSIGAGDSNQPQHF. For the CDR3, the DNA is TGTGCCAGTAGTATAGGGGCAGGGGATAGCAATCAGCCCCAGCATTTT. The rearrangement joins TRBV19 to TRBJ1-5; D perhaps matches TRBD1 (6 bases). Trimming removed 1 base at V and 0 bases at J, with 10 bases between. CDR1 and CDR2 (germline): LNHDA, SQIVND (reference sequence). The CDR3 totals 16 residues.

This clonotype was observed at least ten times. One base away lies a much larger clone, so this may be a sequencing read error. The V and J genes are TRBV12-3 or TRBV12-4 and TRBJ2-7; the D is unclear. The V gene lost 3 bases and the J gene lost 1 base, with 7 bases spanning the gap. CDR3 length equals 13 residues. CDR3 bases: TGTGCCAGCAGTTTTTACGGATCCTACGAGCAGTACTTC. Encoded protein: CASSFYGSYEQYF.